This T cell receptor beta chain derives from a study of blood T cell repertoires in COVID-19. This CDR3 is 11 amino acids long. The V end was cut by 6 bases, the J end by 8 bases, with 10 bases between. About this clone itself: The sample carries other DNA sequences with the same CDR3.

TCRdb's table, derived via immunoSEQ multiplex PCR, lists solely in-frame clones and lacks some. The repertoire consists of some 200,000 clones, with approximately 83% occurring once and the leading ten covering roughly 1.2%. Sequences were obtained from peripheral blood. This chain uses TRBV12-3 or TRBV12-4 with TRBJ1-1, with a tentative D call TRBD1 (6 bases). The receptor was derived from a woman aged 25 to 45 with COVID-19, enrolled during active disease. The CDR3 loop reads CASSRTGEAFF. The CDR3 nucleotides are TGTGCCAGCAGCCGTACAGGGGAAGCTTTCTTT.